This TCR beta chain was recovered during a study of metastatic and nonmetastatic thyroid tumors. Study results and caveats: When malignant thyroid tumors were compared with benign nodules, TCR beta diversity was reportedly significantly higher in the malignant tumors. This held in both blood and tumor samples.

Thyroid surgery took place with no prior treatment in any patient. To note about this clone: Its antigen is undetermined. The same CDR3 also results from other DNA sequences found in this sample.

Through MiXCR, TCRdb re-clonotyped the PCR reads. The sample carries tens of thousands of clones, roughly 19% recorded once. The source material was blood. The clonotype comes from a female donor with papillary thyroid cancer or a benign thyroid nodule (not recorded which). Some clones in this sample may be carry-over from other donors' samples.

Written as DNA, the CDR3 is TGCAGCGTATGGGGGCAGTCTGTGCAAGAGACCCAGTACTTC. Translated: CSVWGQSVQETQYF. V usage is TRBV29-1 and J usage is TRBJ2-5, with D perhaps matching TRBD1 (6 bases). Germline assignment: CDR1 SQVTM and CDR2 ANQGSEA. Trimming removed 6 bases from V and 2 bases from J, with 16 bases in between. The CDR3 spans 14 residues.